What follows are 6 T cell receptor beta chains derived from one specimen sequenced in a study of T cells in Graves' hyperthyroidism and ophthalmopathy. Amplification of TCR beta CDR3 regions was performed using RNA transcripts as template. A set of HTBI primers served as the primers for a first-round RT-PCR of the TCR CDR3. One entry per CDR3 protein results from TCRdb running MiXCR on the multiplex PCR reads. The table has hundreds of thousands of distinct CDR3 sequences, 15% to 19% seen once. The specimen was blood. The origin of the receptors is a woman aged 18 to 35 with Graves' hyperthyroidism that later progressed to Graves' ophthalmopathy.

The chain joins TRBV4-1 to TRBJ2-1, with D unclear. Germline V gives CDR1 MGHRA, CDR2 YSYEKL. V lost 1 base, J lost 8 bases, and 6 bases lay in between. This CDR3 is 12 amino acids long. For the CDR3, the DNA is TGCGCCAGCAGCCAAGTATGGTATGAGCAGTTCTTC. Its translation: CASSQVWYEQFF.

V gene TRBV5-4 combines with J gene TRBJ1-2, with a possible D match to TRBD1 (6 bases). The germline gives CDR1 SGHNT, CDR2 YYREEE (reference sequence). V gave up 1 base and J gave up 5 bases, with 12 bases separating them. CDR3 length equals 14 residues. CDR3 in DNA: TGTGCCAGCAGCTTGTGGGGGGGCGAGTATGGCTACACCTTC. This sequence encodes CASSLWGGEYGYTF.

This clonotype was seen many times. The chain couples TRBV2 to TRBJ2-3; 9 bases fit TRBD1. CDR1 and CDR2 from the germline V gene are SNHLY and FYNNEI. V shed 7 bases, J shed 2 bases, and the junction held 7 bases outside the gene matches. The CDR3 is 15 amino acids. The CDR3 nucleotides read TGTGCCAGCACTTGGACAGGGGTGGTCACAGATACGCAGTATTTT. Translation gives CASTWTGVVTDTQYF.

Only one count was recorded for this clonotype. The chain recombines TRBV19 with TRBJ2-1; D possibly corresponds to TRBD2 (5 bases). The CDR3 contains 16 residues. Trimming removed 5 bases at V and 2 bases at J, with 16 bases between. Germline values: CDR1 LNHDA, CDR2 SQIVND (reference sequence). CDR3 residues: CASSPGNFGAYNEQFF. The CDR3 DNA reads TGTGCCAGTAGTCCAGGCAATTTCGGGGCCTACAATGAGCAGTTCTTC.

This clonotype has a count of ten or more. CDR3 in amino acids: CASSRTGGYEKLFF. DNA for the CDR3: TGTGCCAGCAGCCGCACAGGGGGGTATGAAAAACTGTTTTTT. The genes are TRBV12-3 or TRBV12-4 and TRBJ1-4, with 8 bases that match TRBD1. The V and J ends lost 6 bases and 6 bases, in that order; junction bases with no gene match: 6. The CDR3 covers 14 residues.

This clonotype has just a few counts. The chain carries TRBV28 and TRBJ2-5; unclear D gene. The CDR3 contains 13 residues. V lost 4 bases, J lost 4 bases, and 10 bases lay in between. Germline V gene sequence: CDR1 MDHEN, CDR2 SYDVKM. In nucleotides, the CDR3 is TGTGCCAGCAGTTCTAACCAGCCAGAGACCCAGTACTTC. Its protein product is CASSSNQPETQYF.